This T cell receptor beta chain was found in a study of blood T cell repertoires in COVID-19. Original data processing: From reference gene primer amplification, estimates of nucleated cell counts were derived. The method was immunoSEQ multiplex PCR; TCRdb's version includes in-frame clones alone and lacks a portion of them. V, J and clone size were drawn from that table, and D and trimming were deduced from the DNA. The repertoire holds about 250,000 clones, with more than 70% as singletons. Per germline, CDR1 SGHRS and CDR2 YFSETQ. The CDR3 runs 13 residues. The V and J ends lost 0 bases and 3 bases respectively, with 7 bases between them.

J is TRBJ2-7 and V is TRBV5-1; D gene unclear. The sequencing input was peripheral blood. This receptor was identified in a woman between 40 and 55 years old who had recovered from COVID-19. The DNA for the CDR3 is TGCGCCAGCAGCTTGGACCTCTACTACGAGCAGTACTTC. Protein sequence: CASSLDLYYEQYF.